What follows describes a single T cell receptor (beta chain). The target antigen is unknown. Trimming left V 0 bases short and J 12 bases short, with 14 bases between. This CDR3 spans 14 amino acids. CDR1 and CDR2 (germline): LGHNA, YSLEER. This sample was included in a study of cytomegalovirus exposure and HLA in healthy donors. Background on the study: Out of approximately 400 genotyped donors, approximately 84% belonged to the Caucasian-associated ancestry cluster.

The study, taken as a whole, reports: An analysis done earlier found most TCR beta V segments productive about 87% or about 30% of the time. DRB1 showed the most TCR associations and HLA-C the fewest in a later analysis, as rates varied by HLA locus. Researchers catalogued about 150 TCR beta chains as cytomegalovirus-associated.

Primers included in the PCR were 60 Vbeta and 13 Jbeta primers. The protocol was immunoSEQ multiplex PCR, while the TCRdb copy is restricted to in-frame clones and leaves out a portion. The sample carries 210,000 or so clones, nearly 80% recorded once. This sequence joins TRBV4-3 and TRBJ1-4; D is uncertain. The sample comprised PBMCs. The clonotype was recovered from a man younger than 35 in good health and CMV-seronegative. The CDR3 DNA is TGCGCCAGCAGCCAAGATGAGGGTAGATGGGAACTGTTTTTT. Translated, it gives CASSQDEGRWELFF.